This passage covers 10 T cell receptor beta chains from one sample sequenced in a study of PD-1 blockade in mismatch repair-deficient tumors. Generated by immunoSEQ multiplex PCR, the TCRdb table keeps only in-frame clones and is missing some. The data hold around 120,000 clones, with about 88% observed a single time. The sequenced sample was peripheral blood, obtained 44 weeks after starting pembrolizumab. The source of these receptors is an adult with mismatch repair-deficient cancer.

The rearrangement joins TRBV14 to TRBJ1-2; D not resolved. This CDR3 has 13 residues. CDR1 and CDR2 (germline): SGHDN, FVKESK. With 2 bases removed from V and 2 bases from J, the gap between germline ends came to 6 bases. The CDR3 loop reads CASSQSENYGYTF. The DNA of the CDR3 is TGTGCCAGCAGCCAATCTGAAAACTATGGCTACACCTTC.

The chain links TRBV10-3 to TRBJ1-2, with unresolved D. CDR3 size: 14 residues. Germline V gives CDR1 ENHRY, CDR2 SYGVKD. Between the trimmed V and J ends, which lost 0 bases and 0 bases, there was a span of 5 bases. CDR3 DNA: TGTGCCATCAGTGAGTCGGCAGCTAACTATGGCTACACCTTC. Translation gives CAISESAANYGYTF.

The V gene is TRBV5-1, the J gene TRBJ2-7; 12 nucleotides match TRBD2. This CDR3 contains 14 residues. Germline CDR1 is SGHRS and CDR2 is YFSETQ. The trim removed 1 base at V and 5 bases at J, leaving 1 base unmatched. The DNA of the CDR3 is TGCGCCAGCAGCTTGCGACTAGCGGGAGACGAGCAGTACTTC. Protein sequence: CASSLRLAGDEQYF.

This clone was counted a few times. The gene calls are TRBV9 and TRBJ1-2; no clear D. Germline loops: CDR1 SGDLS, CDR2 YYNGEE. This CDR3 is 13 amino acids long. Trimming pared 1 base from V and 5 bases from J, leaving 9 bases between. The CDR3 DNA reads as TGTGCCAGCAGCGTAAGCGGGCTTTATGGCTACACCTTC. This translates into CASSVSGLYGYTF.

The CDR3 spells CASAGGVYEQYF. CDR3 sequence (DNA): TGTGCCAGCGCAGGGGGCGTCTACGAGCAGTACTTC. This sequence joins TRBV21-1 and TRBJ2-7; the D segment call TRBD1 is taken from the table without a DNA check. TRBV21-1 is a pseudogene. CDR3 length equals 12 residues.

This chain joins TRBV6-5 and TRBJ1-1; D remains unclear. This CDR3 region has 13 residues. V was pared by 5 bases and J by 7 bases, with 14 bases between. From germline, CDR1 is MNHEY and CDR2 SVGAGI. DNA of the CDR3: TGTGCCAGCAGTCTTTATACAGCCGGTGAAGCTTTCTTT. Translated, it gives CASSLYTAGEAFF.

V is TRBV5-1 and J is TRBJ2-2; 14 bases align to TRBD2. The CDR3 length is 18 residues. The junction had 4 bases not matched to a gene; V was cut back by 3 bases and J by 0 bases. Germline V gene data show CDR1 as SGHRS and CDR2 as YFSETQ. CDR3 nucleotides: TGCGCCAGCAGCTCCGGACTAGCGGGAGGATCGAACACCGGGGAGCTGTTTTTT. It is translated as CASSSGLAGGSNTGELFF.

Details on this clone: Distinct nucleotide sequences in the sample also encode this CDR3. Written as DNA, the CDR3 is TGTGCCAGCAGCCCAACTAGCGGAGCCTACGAGCAGTACTTC. Its protein product is CASSPTSGAYEQYF. The chain carries TRBV7-9 and TRBJ2-7, with 8 bases that match TRBD2. The V segment lost 5 bases and the J segment 2 bases; nucleotides outside the gene matches: 5. The CDR3 sequence is 14 residues long. Germline V gene sequence: CDR1 SEHNR, CDR2 FQNEAQ (reference sequence).

The gene calls are TRBV4-2 and TRBJ2-7; tentatively, D is TRBD1 (6 bases). The germline V gene has CDR1 LGHNA and CDR2 YNFKEQ. V gave up 8 bases and J gave up 4 bases, with 18 bases separating them. The CDR3 extends over 14 amino acids. The DNA for the CDR3 is TGTGCCAGCTCCAGGGGCCCCACGAGGTACGAGCAGTACTTC. Amino acids: CASSRGPTRYEQYF.

The rearrangement uses TRBV5-5 and TRBJ1-5, with 9 bases identical to TRBD1. V trimming: 4 bases; J trimming: 2 bases; junction bases outside the gene matches: 7. There are 16 residues in the CDR3. Germline loops: CDR1 SGHKS, CDR2 YYEKEE (reference sequence). The CDR3 loop reads CASSEGQGTGNQPQHF. The DNA of the CDR3 is TGTGCCAGCAGCGAAGGACAGGGGACCGGCAATCAGCCCCAGCATTTT. Complete variable domain (other parts from reference TRBV5-5 and TRBJ1-5): DAGVTQSPTHLIKTRGQQVTLRCSPISGHKSVSWYQQVLGQGPQFIFQYYEKEERGRGNFPDRFSARQFPNYSSELNVNALLLGDSALYLCASSEGQGTGNQPQHFGDGTRLSIL.